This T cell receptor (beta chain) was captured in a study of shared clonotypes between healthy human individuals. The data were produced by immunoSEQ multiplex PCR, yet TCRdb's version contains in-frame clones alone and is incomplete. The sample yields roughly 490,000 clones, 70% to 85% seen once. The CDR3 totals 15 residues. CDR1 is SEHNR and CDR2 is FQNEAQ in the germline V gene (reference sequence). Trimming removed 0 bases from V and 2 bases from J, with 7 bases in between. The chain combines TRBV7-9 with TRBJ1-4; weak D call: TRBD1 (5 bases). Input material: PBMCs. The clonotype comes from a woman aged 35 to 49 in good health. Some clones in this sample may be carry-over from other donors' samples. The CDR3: CASSLAGRTNEKLFF. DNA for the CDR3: TGTGCCAGCAGCTTAGCGGGACGGACTAATGAAAAACTGTTTTTT.